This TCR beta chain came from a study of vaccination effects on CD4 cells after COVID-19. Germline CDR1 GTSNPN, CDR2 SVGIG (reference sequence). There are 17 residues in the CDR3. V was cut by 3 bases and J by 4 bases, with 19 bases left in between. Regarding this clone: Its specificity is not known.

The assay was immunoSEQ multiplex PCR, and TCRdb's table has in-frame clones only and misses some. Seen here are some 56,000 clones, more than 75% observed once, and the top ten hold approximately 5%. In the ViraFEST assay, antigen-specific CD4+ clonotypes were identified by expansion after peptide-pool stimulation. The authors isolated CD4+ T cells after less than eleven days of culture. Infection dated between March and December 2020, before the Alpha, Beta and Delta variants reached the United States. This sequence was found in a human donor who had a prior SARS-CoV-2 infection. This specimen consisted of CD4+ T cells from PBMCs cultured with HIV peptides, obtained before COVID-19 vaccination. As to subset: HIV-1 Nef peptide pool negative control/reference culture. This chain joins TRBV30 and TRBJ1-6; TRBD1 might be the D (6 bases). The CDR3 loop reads CAWRLTGARQYNSPLHF. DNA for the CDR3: TGTGCCTGGAGGTTAACGGGGGCCCGCCAGTATAATTCACCCCTCCACTTT.